Included here is one TCR beta chain sequence, with context. Its antigen is unidentified. This record belongs to a study of T cell responses to AZD1222 COVID-19 vaccine. Study conclusions and caveats: Spike-specific TCR depth and breadth grew after two AZD1222 doses. The CD4 TCRs associated with vaccination extended across spike and predominated at 160-218 and 743-854.

Assay used: immunoSEQ multiplex PCR; TCRdb lists only in-frame clones, some missing. This repertoire shows around 140,000 clones, over 75% found once; its top ten account for around 24%. This sample comprised peripheral blood, obtained on day 0 of AZD1222 vaccination. The receptor's source is an adult in good health.

The CDR3 protein is CASSYTGQGGTEAFF. CDR3 nucleotides: TGTGCCAGCAGTTATACAGGGCAGGGGGGAACTGAAGCTTTCTTT. This chain links TRBV6-5 with TRBJ1-1; 7 bases agree with TRBD1. Trimming removed 3 bases from V and 5 bases from J; junction bases left unmatched: 9. The CDR3 contains 15 residues. Germline CDR1 MNHEY, CDR2 SVGAGI.